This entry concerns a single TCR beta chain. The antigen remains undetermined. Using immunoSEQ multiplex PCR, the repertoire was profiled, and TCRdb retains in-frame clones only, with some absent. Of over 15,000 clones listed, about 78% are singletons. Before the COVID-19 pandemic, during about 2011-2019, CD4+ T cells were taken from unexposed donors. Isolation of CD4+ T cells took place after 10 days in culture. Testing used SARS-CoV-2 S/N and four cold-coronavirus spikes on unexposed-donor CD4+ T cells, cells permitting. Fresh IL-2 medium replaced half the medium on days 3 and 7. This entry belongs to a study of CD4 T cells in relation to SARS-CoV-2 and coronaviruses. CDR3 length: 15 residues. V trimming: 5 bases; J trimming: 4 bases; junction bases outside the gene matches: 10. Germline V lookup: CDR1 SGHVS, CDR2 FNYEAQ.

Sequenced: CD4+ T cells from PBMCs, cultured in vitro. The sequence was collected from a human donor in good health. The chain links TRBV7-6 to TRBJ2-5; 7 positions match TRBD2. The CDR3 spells CASSRPGGNGETQYF. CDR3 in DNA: TGTGCCAGCAGCCGCCCCGGGGGGAACGGAGAGACCCAGTACTTC.